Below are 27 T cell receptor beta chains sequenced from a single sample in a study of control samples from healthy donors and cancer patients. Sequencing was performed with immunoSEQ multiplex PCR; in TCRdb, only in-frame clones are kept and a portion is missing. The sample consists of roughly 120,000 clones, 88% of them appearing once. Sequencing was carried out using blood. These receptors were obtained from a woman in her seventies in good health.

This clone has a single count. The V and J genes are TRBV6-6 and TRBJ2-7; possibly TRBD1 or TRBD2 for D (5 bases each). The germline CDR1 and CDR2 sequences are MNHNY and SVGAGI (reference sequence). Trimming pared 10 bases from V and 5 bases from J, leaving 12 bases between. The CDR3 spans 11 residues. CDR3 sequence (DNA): TGTGCCACCTCAGGGAGAGACGAGCAGTACTTC. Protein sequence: CATSGRDEQYF.

The CDR3 reads CASRLTDGGDSPLHF. CDR3 nucleotides: TGTGCCAGCAGGCTTACCGATGGGGGGGATTCACCCCTCCACTTT. This chain links TRBV2 with TRBJ1-6, with D tentatively TRBD1 (5 bases). Germline loops: CDR1 SNHLY, CDR2 FYNNEI. V lost 6 bases, J lost 8 bases, and 17 bases lay in between. The CDR3 extends over 15 amino acids.

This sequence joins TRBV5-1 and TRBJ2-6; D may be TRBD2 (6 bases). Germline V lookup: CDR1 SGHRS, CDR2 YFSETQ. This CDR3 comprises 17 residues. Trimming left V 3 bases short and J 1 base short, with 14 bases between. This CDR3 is CASSWTTAISGANVLTF. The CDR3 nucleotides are TGCGCCAGCAGCTGGACTACGGCAATTTCTGGGGCCAACGTCCTGACTTTC.

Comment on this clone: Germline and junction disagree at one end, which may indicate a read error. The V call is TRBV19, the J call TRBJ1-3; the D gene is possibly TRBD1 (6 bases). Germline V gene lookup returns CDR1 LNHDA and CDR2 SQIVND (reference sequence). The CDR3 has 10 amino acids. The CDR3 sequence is CASGYREPDF. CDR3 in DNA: TGTGCCAGTGGATACAGGGAACCTGATTTT.

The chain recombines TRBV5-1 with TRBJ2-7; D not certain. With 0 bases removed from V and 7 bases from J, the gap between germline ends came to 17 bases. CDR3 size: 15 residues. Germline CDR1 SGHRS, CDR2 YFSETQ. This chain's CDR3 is CASSLELPPLGEQYF. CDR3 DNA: TGCGCCAGCAGCTTGGAACTCCCCCCCCTGGGGGAGCAGTACTTC. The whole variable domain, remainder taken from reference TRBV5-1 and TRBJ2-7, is KAGVTQTPRYLIKTRGQQVTLSCSPISGHRSVSWYQQTPGQGLQFLFEYFSETQRNKGNFPGRFSGRQFSNSRSEMNVSTLELGDSALYLCASSLELPPLGEQYFGPGTRLTVT.

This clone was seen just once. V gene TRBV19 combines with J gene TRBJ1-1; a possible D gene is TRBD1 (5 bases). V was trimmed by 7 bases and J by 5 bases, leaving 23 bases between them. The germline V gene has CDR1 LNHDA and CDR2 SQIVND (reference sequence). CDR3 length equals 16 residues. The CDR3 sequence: CASTPLQGNRGTEAFF. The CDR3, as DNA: TGTGCCAGTACTCCCCTCCAGGGAAACCGGGGGACTGAAGCTTTCTTT.

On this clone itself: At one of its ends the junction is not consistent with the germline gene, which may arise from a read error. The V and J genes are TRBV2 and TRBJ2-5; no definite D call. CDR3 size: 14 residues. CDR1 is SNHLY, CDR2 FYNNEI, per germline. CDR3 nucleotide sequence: TGTGCCAGCAGCGAAGACACTCTGGACGGGACCCAGTACTTC. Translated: CASSEDTLDGTQYF.

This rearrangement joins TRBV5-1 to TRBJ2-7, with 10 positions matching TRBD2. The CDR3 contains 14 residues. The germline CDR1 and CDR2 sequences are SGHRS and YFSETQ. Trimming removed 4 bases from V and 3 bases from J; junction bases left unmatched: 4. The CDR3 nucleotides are TGCGCCAGCAGCGTGGGACTAGCGTTCTACGAGCAGTACTTC. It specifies CASSVGLAFYEQYF. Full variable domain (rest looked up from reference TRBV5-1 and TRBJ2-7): KAGVTQTPRYLIKTRGQQVTLSCSPISGHRSVSWYQQTPGQGLQFLFEYFSETQRNKGNFPGRFSGRQFSNSRSEMNVSTLELGDSALYLCASSVGLAFYEQYFGPGTRLTVT.

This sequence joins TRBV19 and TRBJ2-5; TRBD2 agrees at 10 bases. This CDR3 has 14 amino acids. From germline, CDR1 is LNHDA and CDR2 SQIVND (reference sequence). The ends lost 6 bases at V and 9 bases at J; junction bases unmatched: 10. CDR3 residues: CASSPLAGNPAQYF. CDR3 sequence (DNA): TGTGCCAGTAGCCCACTAGCGGGGAACCCAGCCCAGTACTTC.

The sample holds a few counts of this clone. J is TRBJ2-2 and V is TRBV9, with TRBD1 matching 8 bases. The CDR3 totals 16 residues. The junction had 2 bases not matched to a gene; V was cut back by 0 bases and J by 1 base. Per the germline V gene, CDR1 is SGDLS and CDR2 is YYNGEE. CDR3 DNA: TGTGCCAGCAGCGTAGGCGGGACAGGGAACACCGGGGAGCTGTTTTTT. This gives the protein CASSVGGTGNTGELFF. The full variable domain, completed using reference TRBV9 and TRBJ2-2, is DSGVTQTPKHLITATGQRVTLRCSPRSGDLSVYWYQQSLDQGLQFLIQYYNGEERAKGNILERFSAQQFPDLHSELNLSSLELGDSALYFCASSVGGTGNTGELFFGEGSRLTVL.

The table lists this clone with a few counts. Here the CDR3 reads CASSFEGQALGSPLHF. In nucleotides, the CDR3 is TGTGCCAGCAGTTTCGAAGGACAGGCTCTAGGTTCACCCCTCCACTTT. The chain combines TRBV6-5 with TRBJ1-6, with 7 bases that match TRBD1. Germline V CDR1 and CDR2: MNHEY, SVGAGI. V lost 4 bases to trimming and J lost 9 bases; unmatched junction nucleotides: 12. The CDR3 runs to 16 residues.

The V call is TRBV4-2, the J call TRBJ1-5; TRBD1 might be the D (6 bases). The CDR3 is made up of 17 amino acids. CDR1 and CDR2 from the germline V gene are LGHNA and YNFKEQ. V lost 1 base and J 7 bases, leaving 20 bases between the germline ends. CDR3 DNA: TGTGCCAGCAGCCAAGTTCGGTCCGTACAGGGTTGGCAGCCCCAGCATTTT. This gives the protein CASSQVRSVQGWQPQHF.

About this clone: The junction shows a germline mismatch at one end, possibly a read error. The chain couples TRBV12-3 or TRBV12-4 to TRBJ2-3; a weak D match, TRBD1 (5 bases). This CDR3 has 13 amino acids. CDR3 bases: TGTGCCAGCAGTTTCACAGGCACGGATACGCAGTATTTT. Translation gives CASSFTGTDTQYF.

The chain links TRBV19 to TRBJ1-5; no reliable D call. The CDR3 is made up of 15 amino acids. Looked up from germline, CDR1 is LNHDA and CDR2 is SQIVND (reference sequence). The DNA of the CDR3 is TGTGCTTGCCGATCCGGGGTGGGCGGCAATCAGCCCCAGCATTTT. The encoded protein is CACRSGVGGNQPQHF. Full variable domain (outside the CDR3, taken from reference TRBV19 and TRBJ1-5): DGGITQSPKYLFRKEGQNVTLSCEQNLNHDAMYWYRQDPGQGLRLIYYSQIVNDFQKGDIAEGYSVSREKKESFPLTVTSAQKNPTAFYLCACRSGVGGNQPQHFGDGTRLSIL.

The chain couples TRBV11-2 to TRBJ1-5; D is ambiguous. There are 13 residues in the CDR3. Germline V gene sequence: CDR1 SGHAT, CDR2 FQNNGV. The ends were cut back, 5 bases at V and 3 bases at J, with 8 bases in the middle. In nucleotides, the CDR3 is TGTGCCAGCAGCCCGGGAACCAATCAGCCCCAGCATTTT. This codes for CASSPGTNQPQHF.

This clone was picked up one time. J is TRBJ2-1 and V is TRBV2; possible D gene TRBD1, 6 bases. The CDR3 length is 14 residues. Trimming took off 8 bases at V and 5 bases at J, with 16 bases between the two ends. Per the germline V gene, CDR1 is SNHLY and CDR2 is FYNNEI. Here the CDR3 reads CASEDVGQNNEQFF. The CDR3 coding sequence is TGTGCCAGCGAAGACGTAGGACAGAACAATGAGCAGTTCTTC.

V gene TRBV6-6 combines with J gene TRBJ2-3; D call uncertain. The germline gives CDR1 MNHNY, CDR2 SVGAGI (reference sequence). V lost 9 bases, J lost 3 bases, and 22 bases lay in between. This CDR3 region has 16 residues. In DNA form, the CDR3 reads TGTGCCAGTTCTTACCCCCCCGCTGGAGTTACAGATACGCAGTATTTT. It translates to CASSYPPAGVTDTQYF.

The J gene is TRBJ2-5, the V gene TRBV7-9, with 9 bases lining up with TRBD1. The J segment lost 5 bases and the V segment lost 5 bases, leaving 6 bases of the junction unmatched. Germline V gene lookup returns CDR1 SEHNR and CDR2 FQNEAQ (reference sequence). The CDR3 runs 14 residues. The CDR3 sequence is CASSQGQGEETQYF. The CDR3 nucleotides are TGTGCCAGCAGCCAGGGACAGGGAGAGGAGACCCAGTACTTC.

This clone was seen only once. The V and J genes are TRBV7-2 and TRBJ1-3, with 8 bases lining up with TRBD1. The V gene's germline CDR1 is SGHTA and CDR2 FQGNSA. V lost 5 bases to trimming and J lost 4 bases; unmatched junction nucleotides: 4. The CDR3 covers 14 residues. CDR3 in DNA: TGTGCCAGCAGCGGAGGGACAGGCGGAAACACCATATATTTT. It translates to CASSGGTGGNTIYF. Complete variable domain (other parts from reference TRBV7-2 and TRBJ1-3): GAGVSQSPSNKVTEKGKDVELRCDPISGHTALYWYRQSLGQGLEFLIYFQGNSAPDKSGLPSDRFSAERTGGSVSTLTIQRTQQEDSAVYLCASSGGTGGNTIYFGEGSWLTVV.

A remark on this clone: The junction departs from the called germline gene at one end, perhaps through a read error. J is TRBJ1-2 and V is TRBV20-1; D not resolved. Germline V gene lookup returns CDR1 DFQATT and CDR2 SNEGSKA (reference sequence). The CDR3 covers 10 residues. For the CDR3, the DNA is TGCAGTGCTAGAGTAGGTCCTGAGACGTTC. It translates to CSARVGPETF.

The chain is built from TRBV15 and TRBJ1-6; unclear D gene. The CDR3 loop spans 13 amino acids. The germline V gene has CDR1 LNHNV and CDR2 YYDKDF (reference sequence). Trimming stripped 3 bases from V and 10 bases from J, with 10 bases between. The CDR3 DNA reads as TGTGCCACCAGCAGTCCTGGGCGATCACCCCTCCACTTT. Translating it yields CATSSPGRSPLHF.

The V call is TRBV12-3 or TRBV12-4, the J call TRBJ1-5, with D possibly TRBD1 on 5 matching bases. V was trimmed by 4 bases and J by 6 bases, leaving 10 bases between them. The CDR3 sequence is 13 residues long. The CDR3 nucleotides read TGTGCCAGCAGTTCCAGGGATCGTCAGCCCCAGCATTTT. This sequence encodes CASSSRDRQPQHF.

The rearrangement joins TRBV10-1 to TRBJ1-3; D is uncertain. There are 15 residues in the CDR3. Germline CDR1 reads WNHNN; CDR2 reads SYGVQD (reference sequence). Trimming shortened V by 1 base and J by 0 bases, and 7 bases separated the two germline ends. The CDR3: CASSEYGSSGNTIYF. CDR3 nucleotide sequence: TGCGCCAGCAGTGAGTACGGTTCCTCTGGAAACACCATATATTTT.

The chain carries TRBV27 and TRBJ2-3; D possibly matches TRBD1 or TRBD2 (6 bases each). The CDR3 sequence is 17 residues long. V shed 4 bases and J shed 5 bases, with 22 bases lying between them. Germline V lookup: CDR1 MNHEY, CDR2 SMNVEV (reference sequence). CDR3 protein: CASSSLGRGVIRDTQYF. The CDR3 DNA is TGTGCCAGCAGTTCCCTTGGTAGGGGGGTGATCAGAGATACGCAGTATTTT.

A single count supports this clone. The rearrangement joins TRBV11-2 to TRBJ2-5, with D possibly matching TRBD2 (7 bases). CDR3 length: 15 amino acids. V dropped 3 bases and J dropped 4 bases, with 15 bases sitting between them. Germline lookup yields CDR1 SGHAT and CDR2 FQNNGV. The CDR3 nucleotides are TGTGCCAGCAGCTTTGGGGGGGGGCATCCAGAGACCCAGTACTTC. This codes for CASSFGGGHPETQYF.

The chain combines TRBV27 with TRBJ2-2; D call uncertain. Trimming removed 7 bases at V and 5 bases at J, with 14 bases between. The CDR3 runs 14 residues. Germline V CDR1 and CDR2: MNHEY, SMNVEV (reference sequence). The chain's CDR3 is CASTRGVETGELFF. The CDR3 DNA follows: TGTGCCAGCACCCGTGGGGTAGAGACCGGGGAGCTGTTTTTT.

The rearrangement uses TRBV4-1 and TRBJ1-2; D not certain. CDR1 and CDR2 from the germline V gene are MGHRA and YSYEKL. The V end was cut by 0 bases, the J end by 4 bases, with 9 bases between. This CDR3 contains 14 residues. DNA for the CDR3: TGCGCCAGCAGCCAAGATTGGGCAGTCTATGGCTACACCTTC. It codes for CASSQDWAVYGYTF.